Presented here are 10 T cell receptor beta chains from one specimen sequenced in a study of blood T cell repertoires in COVID-19. Assay used: immunoSEQ multiplex PCR; TCRdb lists only in-frame clones, some missing. The sample has more than 110,000 clones, roughly 81% seen once. Sequencing was carried out using peripheral blood. Receptor source: a woman aged 45-60 years with active or convalescent COVID-19.

The table lists this clone with a few counts. The J gene is TRBJ2-1, the V gene TRBV6-5; the match to TRBD2 covers 12 bases. The CDR3 is 14 amino acids. Germline loops: CDR1 MNHEY, CDR2 SVGAGI. V gave up 6 bases and J gave up 7 bases; unmatched junction bases: 4. The CDR3 protein is CASRSSGGANEQFF. In DNA form, the CDR3 reads TGTGCCAGCAGGTCTAGCGGGGGGGCAAATGAGCAGTTCTTC.

This clone came up a few times. The chain joins TRBV20-1 to TRBJ2-7; D might be TRBD2 (5 bases). Germline V gene sequence: CDR1 DFQATT, CDR2 SNEGSKA (reference sequence). The V end lost 3 bases, the J end lost 4 bases, and 13 bases lay between the germline ends. This CDR3 has 13 residues. The CDR3 nucleotides read TGCAGTGCTAGTCGGCTAGGGAGATACGAGCAGTACTTC. Translation: CSASRLGRYEQYF.

This clone was observed a few times. The rearrangement links TRBV5-1 to TRBJ1-3; D unresolved. The CDR3 totals 14 residues. The germline V and J ends were trimmed by 5 bases and 1 base, with 10 bases remaining between them. CDR1 and CDR2 from the germline V gene are SGHRS and YFSETQ. CDR3 nucleotides: TGCGCCAGCAGTGGCGCAGCGTCTGGAAACACCATATATTTT. Its translation: CASSGAASGNTIYF.

The V and J genes are TRBV28 and TRBJ2-1; TRBD2 aligns across 10 bases. CDR3 length: 15 amino acids. Trimming at V came to 2 bases and at J to 7 bases, leaving 5 bases not matched to a gene. From germline, CDR1 is MDHEN and CDR2 SYDVKM. The CDR3 protein is CASSLVGLARNEQFF. The CDR3 region has the DNA TGTGCCAGCAGTTTAGTGGGACTAGCGAGAAATGAGCAGTTCTTC.

This chain connects TRBV7-2 to TRBJ2-3, with D possibly being TRBD2 (7 bases). CDR1 and CDR2 from the germline V gene are SGHTA and FQGNSA. Trimming removed 2 bases from V and 1 base from J, with 10 bases in between. The CDR3 runs to 15 residues. In DNA form, the CDR3 reads TGTGCCAGCAGCTTATTAGGGGGGGGCACAGATACGCAGTATTTT. Encoded protein: CASSLLGGGTDTQYF.

Of note for this clone: Other DNA sequences in the sample encode the same CDR3. The J gene is TRBJ1-1, the V gene TRBV7-9; 7 nucleotides line up with TRBD1. The CDR3 runs 13 residues. Germline V gene sequence: CDR1 SEHNR, CDR2 FQNEAQ (reference sequence). V lost 1 base, J lost 4 bases, and 0 bases stayed unmatched. CDR3 coding DNA: TGTGCCAGCAGCTTAGGACAGGGCACTGAAGCTTTCTTT. This translates into CASSLGQGTEAFF.

This clone was found a few times. The rearrangement links TRBV28 to TRBJ1-6; 7 nucleotides line up with TRBD1. CDR3 length: 15 amino acids. The J segment lost 8 bases and the V segment lost 2 bases, leaving 6 bases of the junction unmatched. The germline V gene encodes CDR1 MDHEN and CDR2 SYDVKM. The chain's CDR3 is CASSLPRQGYSPLHF. DNA for the CDR3: TGTGCCAGCAGTTTACCCCGACAGGGTTATTCACCCCTCCACTTT.

This chain uses TRBV6-5 with TRBJ1-2; tentative D call: TRBD1 (5 bases). V was clipped by 6 bases and J by 9 bases, with 17 bases between them. This CDR3 comprises 13 residues. Germline V gives CDR1 MNHEY, CDR2 SVGAGI. CDR3 DNA sequence: TGTGCCAGCAGCGGAGGGACGTCCGAGCGCTACACCTTC. This gives the protein CASSGGTSERYTF.

This clone appeared a single time. The chain has TRBV3-1 (or the pseudogene TRBV3-2) and TRBJ1-6; D is perhaps TRBD1 (6 bases). The CDR3 sequence is 15 residues long. V lost 4 bases and J lost 5, with 12 bases in between. CDR1 and CDR2 (germline): LGHDT, YNNKEL (reference sequence). CDR3 in DNA: TGTGCCAGCAGCCTCTGGACAGTGGATAATTCACCCCTCCACTTT. It encodes CASSLWTVDNSPLHF.

This chain joins TRBV18 and TRBJ2-5; possibly TRBD2 for D (6 bases). V dropped 3 bases and J dropped 8 bases, with 16 bases sitting between them. CDR1 and CDR2 (germline): KGHSH, LQKENI. The CDR3 covers 14 residues. CDR3 sequence reads: CASSPAEGKRTQYF. The CDR3 nucleotides are TGTGCCAGCTCACCCGCGGAGGGCAAGAGAACCCAGTACTTC. Filled out from reference TRBV18 and TRBJ2-5, the complete variable domain reads NAGVMQNPRHLVRRRGQEARLRCSPMKGHSHVYWYRQLPEEGLKFMVYLQKENIIDESGMPKERFSAEFPKEGPSILRIQQVVRGDSAAYFCASSPAEGKRTQYFGPGTRLLVL.